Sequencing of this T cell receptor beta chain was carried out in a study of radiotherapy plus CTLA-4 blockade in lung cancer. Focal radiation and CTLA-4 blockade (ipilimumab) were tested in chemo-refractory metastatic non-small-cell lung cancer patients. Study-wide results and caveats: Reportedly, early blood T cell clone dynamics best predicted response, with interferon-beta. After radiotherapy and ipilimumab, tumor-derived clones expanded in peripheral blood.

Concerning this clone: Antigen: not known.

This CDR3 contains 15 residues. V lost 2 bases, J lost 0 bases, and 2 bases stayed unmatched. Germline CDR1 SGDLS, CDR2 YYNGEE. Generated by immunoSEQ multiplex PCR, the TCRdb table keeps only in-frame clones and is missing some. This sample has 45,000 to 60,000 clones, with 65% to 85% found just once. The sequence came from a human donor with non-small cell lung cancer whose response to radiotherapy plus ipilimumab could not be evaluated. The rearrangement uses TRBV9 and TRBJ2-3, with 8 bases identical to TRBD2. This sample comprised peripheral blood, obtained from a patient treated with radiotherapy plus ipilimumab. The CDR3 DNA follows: TGTGCCAGCAGCGTCTCTAGCGGGAGCACAGATACGCAGTATTTT. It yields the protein CASSVSSGSTDTQYF.